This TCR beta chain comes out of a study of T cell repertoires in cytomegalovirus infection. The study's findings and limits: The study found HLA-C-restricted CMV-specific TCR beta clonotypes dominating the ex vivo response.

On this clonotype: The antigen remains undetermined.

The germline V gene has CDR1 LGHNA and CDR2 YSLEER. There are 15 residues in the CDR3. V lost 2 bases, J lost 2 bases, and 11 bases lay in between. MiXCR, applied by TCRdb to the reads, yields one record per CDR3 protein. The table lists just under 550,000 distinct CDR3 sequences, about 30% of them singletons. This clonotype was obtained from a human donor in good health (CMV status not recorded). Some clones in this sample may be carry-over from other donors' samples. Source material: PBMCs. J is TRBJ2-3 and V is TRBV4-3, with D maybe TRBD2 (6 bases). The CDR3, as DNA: TGCGCCAGCAGCCAATTTGGGCGGGACACAGATACGCAGTATTTT. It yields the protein CASSQFGRDTDTQYF.